This T cell receptor beta chain derives from a study of blood T cell repertoires in COVID-19. This clone showed up many times. The method was immunoSEQ multiplex PCR; TCRdb's version includes in-frame clones alone and lacks a portion of them. The sample lists approximately 220,000 clones, about 87% occurring once. The clonotype was recovered from a young woman who had recovered from COVID-19. Sequencing input: PBMCs or T cells enriched from blood (not recorded which).

Here the CDR3 reads CASSEQDYGYTF. CDR3 DNA: TGTGCCAGCAGTGAACAGGACTATGGCTACACCTTC. The chain joins TRBV6-1 to TRBJ1-2; D is undetermined. V lost 2 bases and J lost 3, with 4 bases in between. The germline gives CDR1 MNHNS, CDR2 SASEGT. The CDR3 consists of 12 residues.